This record looks at one T cell receptor beta chain sequence and its context. This sample was included in a study of blood T cell repertoires in COVID-19. Germline-derived CDR1 and CDR2 are SGDLS and YYNGEE. CDR3 length: 16 amino acids. V was trimmed by 2 bases and J by 4 bases, leaving 18 bases between them. Cohort allocation depended upon clinical history that participants reported. Clones were read by immunoSEQ multiplex PCR, and TCRdb kept only the in-frame ones, dropping some. The repertoire holds fewer than 200,000 clones, with roughly 80% as singletons. The origin of this receptor is a woman aged 40 to 50 with acute COVID-19. Material: PBMCs or T cells enriched from blood (not recorded which). This chain joins TRBV9 and TRBJ2-5, with D possibly being TRBD2 (6 bases). CDR3 DNA: TGTGCCAGCAGCGTTGGGGGGAGCCCCAAGGGAGAGACCCAGTACTTC. Translating it yields CASSVGGSPKGETQYF.